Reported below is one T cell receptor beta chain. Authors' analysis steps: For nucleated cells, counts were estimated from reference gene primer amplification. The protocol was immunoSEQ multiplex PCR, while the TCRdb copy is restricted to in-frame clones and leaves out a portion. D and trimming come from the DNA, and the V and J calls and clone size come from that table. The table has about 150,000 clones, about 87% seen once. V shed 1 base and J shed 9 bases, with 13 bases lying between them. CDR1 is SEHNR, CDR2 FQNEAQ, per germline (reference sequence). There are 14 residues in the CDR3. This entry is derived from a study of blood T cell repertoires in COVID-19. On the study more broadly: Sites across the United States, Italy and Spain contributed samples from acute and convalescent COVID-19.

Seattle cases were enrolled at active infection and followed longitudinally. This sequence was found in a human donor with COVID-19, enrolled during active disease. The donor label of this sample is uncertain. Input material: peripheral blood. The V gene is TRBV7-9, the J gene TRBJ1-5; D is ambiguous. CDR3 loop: CASSLEAATGPQHF. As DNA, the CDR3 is TGTGCCAGCAGCTTAGAGGCAGCCACGGGGCCCCAGCATTTT.